The 12 T cell receptor beta chains below all came from one sample that was sequenced in a study of cytomegalovirus exposure and HLA in healthy donors. Primers for the PCR totalled 60 Vbeta and 13 Jbeta. Method: immunoSEQ multiplex PCR; TCRdb's copy keeps in-frame clones and lacks some. The table records 110,000 to 150,000 clones, 70% of them present only once. Sequencing was done on a sample of PBMCs. The receptors originated from a woman aged 55-70 years in good health and CMV-seropositive.

This clone turned up a few times. This chain links TRBV5-1 with TRBJ1-2; 7 nucleotides agree with TRBD1. The length of the CDR3 is 13 residues. The ends lost 4 bases at V and 2 bases at J; junction bases unmatched: 2. Germline V gene sequence: CDR1 SGHRS, CDR2 YFSETQ. The CDR3 loop is CASSQGGNYGYTF. DNA for the CDR3: TGCGCCAGCAGCCAAGGGGGCAACTATGGCTACACCTTC.

The rearrangement joins TRBV28 to TRBJ2-7; D not resolved. Germline-derived CDR1 and CDR2 are MDHEN and SYDVKM. This CDR3 contains 11 residues. V lost 3 bases, J lost 3 bases, and 3 bases lay in between. Here the CDR3 DNA reads TGTGCCAGCAGTTTTAACTACGAGCAGTACTTC. It yields the protein CASSFNYEQYF.

The J gene is TRBJ2-7, the V gene TRBV5-1; TRBD2 matches at 14 bases. After removal of 3 bases from V and 0 bases from J, the junction contained 11 bases not matched to a gene. The CDR3 totals 19 residues. Germline V CDR1 and CDR2: SGHRS, YFSETQ. The CDR3, as DNA: TGCGCCAGCAGCTCACCAGGGACTAGCGGGAGCCACAGCTCCTACGAGCAGTACTTC. This codes for CASSSPGTSGSHSSYEQYF.

The genes are TRBV2 and TRBJ1-2; 7 nucleotides agree with TRBD1. V gave up 8 bases and J gave up 3 bases; unmatched junction bases: 0. Germline-derived CDR1 and CDR2 are SNHLY and FYNNEI. CDR3 length: 11 amino acids. CDR3 sequence: CASGTDYGYTF. The CDR3 bases are TGTGCCAGCGGGACAGACTATGGCTACACCTTC.

V and J are TRBV29-1 and TRBJ2-1; TRBD2 agrees at 13 bases. The CDR3 is made up of 15 amino acids. Per germline, CDR1 SQVTM and CDR2 ANQGSEA. V was pared by 8 bases and J by 3 bases, with 7 bases of the junction left unmatched. CDR3 in DNA: TGCAGCCTTCGGACTAGCGGGAGTTTCTACAATGAGCAGTTCTTC. It translates to CSLRTSGSFYNEQFF.

The V gene is TRBV9, the J gene TRBJ2-7, with D perhaps matching TRBD2 (5 bases). The CDR3 is made up of 14 amino acids. CDR1 SGDLS and CDR2 YYNGEE come from the germline V gene. V was pared by 2 bases and J by 7 bases, with 16 bases between. The CDR3 reads CASSVTFTSSEQYF. The CDR3 bases are TGTGCCAGCAGCGTGACTTTCACTAGTTCGGAGCAGTACTTC.

The CDR3 reads CASSGTSGRETQYF. The CDR3 nucleotides read TGCGCCAGCAGCGGAACTAGCGGGAGAGAGACCCAGTACTTC. This rearrangement joins TRBV5-1 to TRBJ2-5; 11 bases fit TRBD2. CDR3 length: 14 residues. CDR1 and CDR2 from the germline V gene are SGHRS and YFSETQ. J lost 4 bases, V lost 4 bases, and 3 bases had no gene match.

The rearrangement joins TRBV14 to TRBJ2-5, with TRBD2 as a possible D gene (7 bases). In germline, CDR1 is SGHDN, CDR2 FVKESK. This CDR3 is 16 amino acids long. The V end was cut by 0 bases, the J end by 4 bases, with 15 bases between. The CDR3 DNA is TGTGCCAGCAGCCAAGATTCGGGGGGAGGGGGAGAGACCCAGTACTTC. Translating it yields CASSQDSGGGGETQYF.

J is TRBJ2-5 and V is TRBV7-9, with D possibly being TRBD2 (6 bases). Germline assignment: CDR1 SEHNR and CDR2 FQNEAQ (reference sequence). This CDR3 spans 15 amino acids. The ends were cut back, 5 bases at V and 0 bases at J, with 13 bases in the middle. CDR3 nucleotide sequence: TGTGCCAGCAGCCTAACCGGAGGGTACCAAGAGACCCAGTACTTC. Protein: CASSLTGGYQETQYF.

The chain uses TRBV4-1 and TRBJ1-2, with 7 bases lining up with TRBD1. The trim removed 5 bases at V and 7 bases at J, leaving 10 bases unmatched. The germline CDR1 and CDR2 sequences are MGHRA and YSYEKL. The CDR3 spans 14 residues. CDR3: CASSVSRGLSGYTF. The CDR3 nucleotides are TGCGCCAGCAGCGTTAGCAGGGGGTTAAGTGGCTACACCTTC.

The CDR3 sequence is CASSRSTGEGELFF. CDR3 bases: TGCGCCAGCAGTAGATCGACAGGGGAAGGGGAGCTGTTTTTT. V and J are TRBV5-1 and TRBJ2-2, with 8 bases aligning to TRBD1. J gave up 8 bases and V 5 bases, and 8 bases lay outside the gene matches. CDR1 is SGHRS, CDR2 YFSETQ, per germline. The CDR3 runs to 14 residues.

This sequence joins TRBV5-1 and TRBJ1-4; no firm D call. V gave up 5 bases and J gave up 8 bases, with 7 bases separating them. The CDR3 extends over 11 amino acids. Per the germline V gene, CDR1 is SGHRS and CDR2 is YFSETQ. CDR3 in DNA: TGCGCCAGCAGGGCGGAAGAAAAACTGTTTTTT. Its protein is CASRAEEKLFF.